The present entry profiles one TCR beta chain with its context. These data belong to a study of blood T cell repertoires in COVID-19. Study information: Acute-phase and convalescent COVID-19 samples originated in the United States, Italy and Spain. T cells, B-cell-depleted T cells, or PBMCs supplied cDNA or gDNA.

Per the study methods: Cell counts per sample came from amplifying reference gene primers. Here immunoSEQ multiplex PCR was the method, and the copy in TCRdb shows in-frame clones only, minus some. The V and J calls and clone size were taken over from that table, and D and trimming were inferred from the DNA. The repertoire includes 200,000 to 300,000 clones, roughly 83% of them detected once, and roughly 5.2% sits in the top ten. CDR3 length: 16 residues. Germline V CDR1 and CDR2: LGHDT, YNNKEL (reference sequence). Between the trimmed V and J ends, which lost 2 bases and 4 bases, there was a span of 14 bases.

Sequencing was carried out using peripheral blood. The chain combines TRBV3-1 (or the pseudogene TRBV3-2) with TRBJ2-2; D is perhaps TRBD2 (6 bases). The TCR was taken from a woman older than 75 with COVID-19, enrolled during active disease. CDR3 protein: CASSQRRGRSTGELFF. The CDR3 nucleotides read TGTGCCAGCAGCCAAAGGAGGGGACGGAGCACCGGGGAGCTGTTTTTT.